This T cell receptor beta chain emerged from a study of blood T cells in healthy people across ages. Whole-study findings and limits: Investigators viewed diversity estimates from one million T cells as underestimates, the study reported. Long-lived and aged donors differed, with more naive CD4+ cells and higher diversity in the long-lived.

Primed by a sample-barcoded 5' primer and a J-beta primer mix, a second PCR proceeded for 7 to 11 cycles. Carrying 12 random nucleotides, a template-switch adaptor labeled each individual cDNA molecule. TCRdb reprocessed the 5' RACE reads via MiXCR and lists one record per CDR3 protein. The sample includes about 800,000 distinct CDR3 sequences, about 62% of them seen just once. V lost 2 bases, J lost 5 bases, and 6 bases lay in between. The germline gives CDR1 DFQATT, CDR2 SNEGSKA (reference sequence). The CDR3 length is 11 residues. Note on this clonotype: Its antigen is unknown.

This TCR was sampled from a man aged 30 to 39 in good health. The source material was blood. The rearrangement links TRBV20-1 to TRBJ2-5; unclear D gene. In DNA form, the CDR3 reads TGCAGTGCTAGACATTGGGAGACCCAGTACTTC. Amino acids: CSARHWETQYF.